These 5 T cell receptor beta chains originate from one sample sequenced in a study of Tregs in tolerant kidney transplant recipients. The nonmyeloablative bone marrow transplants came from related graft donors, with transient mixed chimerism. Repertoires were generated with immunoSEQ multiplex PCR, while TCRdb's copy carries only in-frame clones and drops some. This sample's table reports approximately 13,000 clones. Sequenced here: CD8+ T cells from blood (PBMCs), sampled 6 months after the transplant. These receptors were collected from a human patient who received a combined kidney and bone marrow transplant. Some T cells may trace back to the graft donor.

Incomplete CDR3 DNA: TGCGCCAGCAGCTTGGGTCCGGGGGATACCTACAATGAG. As protein: CASSLGPGDTYNE. In full, the CDR3 reads CASSLGPGDTYNEQFF. The rearrangement links TRBV5-1 to TRBJ2-1, with TRBD2 as a possible D gene (6 bases). With the read ending 3 residues before the CDR3 end, the germline J gene is used to fill in that end. CDR1 SGHRS and CDR2 YFSETQ come from the germline V gene. The CDR3 covers 16 residues. Trimming shortened V by 0 bases and J by 2 bases, and 12 bases separated the two germline ends.

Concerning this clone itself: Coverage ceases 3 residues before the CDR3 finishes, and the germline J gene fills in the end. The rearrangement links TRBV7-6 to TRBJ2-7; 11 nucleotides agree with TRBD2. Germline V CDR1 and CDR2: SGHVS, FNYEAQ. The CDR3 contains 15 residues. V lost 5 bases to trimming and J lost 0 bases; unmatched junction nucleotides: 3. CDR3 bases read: TGTGCCAGCAGCCCGGGACTAGCGGTCTCCTACGAG. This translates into CASSPGLAVSYE. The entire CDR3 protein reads CASSPGLAVSYEQYF.

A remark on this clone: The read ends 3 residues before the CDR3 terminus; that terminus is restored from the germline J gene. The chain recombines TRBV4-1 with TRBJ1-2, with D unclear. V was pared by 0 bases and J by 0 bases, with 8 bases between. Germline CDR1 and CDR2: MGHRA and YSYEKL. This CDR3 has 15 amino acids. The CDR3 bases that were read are TGCGCCAGCAGCCAAGACGGTACTACTAACTATGGC. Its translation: CASSQDGTTNYG. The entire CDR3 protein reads CASSQDGTTNYGYTF.

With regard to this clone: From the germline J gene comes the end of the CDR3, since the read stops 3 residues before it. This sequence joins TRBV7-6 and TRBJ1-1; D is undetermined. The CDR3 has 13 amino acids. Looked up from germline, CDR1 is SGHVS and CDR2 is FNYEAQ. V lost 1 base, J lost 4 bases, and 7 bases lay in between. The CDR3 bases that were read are TGTGCCAGCAGCTTAGAGGGTTTCACTGAA. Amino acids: CASSLEGFTE. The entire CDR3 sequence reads CASSLEGFTEAFF.

CDR3 residues: CASSSGTSGAFEQFF. The part of the CDR3 DNA that was read is TGTGCCAGCAGCTCTGGGACTTCCGGAGCCTTTGAG. This chain joins TRBV7-8 and TRBJ2-1; tentatively, D is TRBD2 (6 bases). The read stops 3 residues short of the end of the CDR3; the missing end is completed from the germline J gene. The CDR3 runs 15 residues. V lost 4 bases and J 9 bases, leaving 19 bases between the germline ends. Germline CDR1 SGHVS, CDR2 FQNEAQ.